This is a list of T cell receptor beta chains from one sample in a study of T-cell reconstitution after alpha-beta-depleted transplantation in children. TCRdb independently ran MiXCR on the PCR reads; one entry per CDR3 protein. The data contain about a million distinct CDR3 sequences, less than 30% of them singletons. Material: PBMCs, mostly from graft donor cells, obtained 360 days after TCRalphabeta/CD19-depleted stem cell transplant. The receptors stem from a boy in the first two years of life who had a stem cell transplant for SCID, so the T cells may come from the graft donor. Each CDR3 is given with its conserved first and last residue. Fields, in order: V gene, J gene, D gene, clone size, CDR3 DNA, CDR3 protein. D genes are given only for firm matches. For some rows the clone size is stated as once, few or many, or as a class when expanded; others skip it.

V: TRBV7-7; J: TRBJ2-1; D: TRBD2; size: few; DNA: TGTGCCAGCAGCCTCGGACTAGCGGGACCTCAGGGGGAGCAGTTCTTC; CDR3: CASSLGLAGPQGEQFF
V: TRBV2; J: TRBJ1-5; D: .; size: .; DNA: TGTGCCAGCAGTGAAAGTGAGGGGACCCAGCATTTT; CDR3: CASSESEGTQHF
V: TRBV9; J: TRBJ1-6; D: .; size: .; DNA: TGTGCCAGCAGCGTAGAGGGGGTGATAAATTCACCCCTCCACTTT; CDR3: CASSVEGVINSPLHF
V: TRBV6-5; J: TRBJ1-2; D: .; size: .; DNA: TGTGCCAGCAGTTACATGGTCGCGGGGGGAAAGGATGGCTACACCTTC; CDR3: CASSYMVAGGKDGYTF
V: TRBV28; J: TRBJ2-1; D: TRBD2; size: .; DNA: TGTGCCACTACTCCCGGGACTATCTCCTACAATGAGCAGTTCTTC; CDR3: CATTPGTISYNEQFF
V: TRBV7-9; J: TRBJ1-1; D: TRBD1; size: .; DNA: TGTGCCAGCAGCTTGACAGGGGGATTCACTGAAGCTTTCTTT; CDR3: CASSLTGGFTEAFF
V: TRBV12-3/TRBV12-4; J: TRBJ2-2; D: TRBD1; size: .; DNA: TGTGCCAGCAGTTTGGGAGACAGGGTAAACACCGGGGAGCTGTTTTTT; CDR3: CASSLGDRVNTGELFF
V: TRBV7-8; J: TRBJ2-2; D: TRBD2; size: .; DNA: TGTGCCAGCAGCTTGCTAGCGGGGTTTTACACCGGGGAGCTGTTTTTT; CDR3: CASSLLAGFYTGELFF
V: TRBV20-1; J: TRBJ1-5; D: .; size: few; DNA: TGCAGTGTCAGGAGGGTTAGCAATCAGCCCCAGCATTTT; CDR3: CSVRRVSNQPQHF
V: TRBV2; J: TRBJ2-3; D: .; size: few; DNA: TGTGCCAGCAGTCCCTACGAGCAGGCAGATACGCAGTATTTT; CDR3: CASSPYEQADTQYF
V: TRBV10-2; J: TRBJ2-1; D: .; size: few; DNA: TGCGCCAGGGTGGACTGGGGGGATTGTGAGCAGTTCTTC; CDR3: CARVDWGDCEQFF